In its sample, the clone carrying this T cell receptor beta chain was seen once. The CDR3 runs 12 residues. Germline V gives CDR1 MGHDK, CDR2 SYGVNS. V lost 3 bases, J lost 9 bases, and 11 bases lay in between. TRAV- and TRBV-specific primers were used for first-strand cDNA, which covered alpha and beta chains. The PCR that amplified TCRs ran for about 18 cycles, relying on a constant-region primer and a V-primer adapter. In TCRdb, the reads were re-called with MiXCR into one record per CDR3 protein. Of 12,000 or so distinct CDR3 sequences in the sample, 76% are singletons; the top ten hold roughly 3.6%. The data were taken from a study of low-dose radiotherapy and immunotherapy resistance in tumors. Study information: Patients of Cohort 1 had 0.5 Gy fractions every 2 weeks, which summed to 6.5 Gy. Intravenous cyclophosphamide 200 mg/m2 was given every two weeks, one day before radiation and immunotherapy.

The receptor comes from a human donor with advanced metastatic prostate, ovarian, gallbladder or colorectal cancer (not recorded which). This table probably holds off-target reads from a library built for another chain. The J gene is TRBJ1-2, the V gene TRBV25-1, with a weak D call TRBD1 (5 bases). Written as DNA, the CDR3 is TGTGCCAGCAGTGACGCTCCGGGACGCTACACCTTC. Its translation: CASSDAPGRYTF.